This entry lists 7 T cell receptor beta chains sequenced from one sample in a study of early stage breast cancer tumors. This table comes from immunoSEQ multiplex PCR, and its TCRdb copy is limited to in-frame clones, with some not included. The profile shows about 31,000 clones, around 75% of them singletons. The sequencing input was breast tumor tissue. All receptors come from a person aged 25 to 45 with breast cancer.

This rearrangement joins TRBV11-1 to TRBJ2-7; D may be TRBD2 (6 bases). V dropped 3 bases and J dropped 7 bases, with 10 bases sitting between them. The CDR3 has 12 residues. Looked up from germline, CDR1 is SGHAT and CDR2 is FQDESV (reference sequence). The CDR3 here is CASSFVGGEQYF. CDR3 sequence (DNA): TGTGCCAGCAGCTTTGTAGGAGGGGAGCAGTACTTC. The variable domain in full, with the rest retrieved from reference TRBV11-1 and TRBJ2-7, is EAEVAQSPRYKITEKSQAVAFWCDPISGHATLYWYRQILGQGPELLVQFQDESVVDDSQLPKDRFSAERLKGVDSTLKIQPAELGDSAMYLCASSFVGGEQYFGPGTRLTVT.

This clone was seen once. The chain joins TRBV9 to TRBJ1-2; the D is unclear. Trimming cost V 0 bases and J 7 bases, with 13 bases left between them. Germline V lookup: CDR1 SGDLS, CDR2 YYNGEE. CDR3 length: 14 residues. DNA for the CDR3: TGTGCCAGCAGCGTAGATATGGGGATGGGTGGCTACACCTTC. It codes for CASSVDMGMGGYTF.

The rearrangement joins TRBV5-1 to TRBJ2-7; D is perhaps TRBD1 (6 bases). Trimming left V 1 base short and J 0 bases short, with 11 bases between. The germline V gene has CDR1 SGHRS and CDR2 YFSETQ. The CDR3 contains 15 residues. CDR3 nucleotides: TGCGCCAGCAGCTTGCTTCGGGACAACTCCTACGAGCAGTACTTC. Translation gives CASSLLRDNSYEQYF.

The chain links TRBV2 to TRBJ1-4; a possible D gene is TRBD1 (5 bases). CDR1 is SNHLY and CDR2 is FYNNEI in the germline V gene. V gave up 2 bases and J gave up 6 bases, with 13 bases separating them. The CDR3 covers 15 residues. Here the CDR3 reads CASSEYPGGDEKLFF. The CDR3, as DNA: TGTGCCAGCAGTGAATATCCGGGGGGAGATGAAAAACTGTTTTTT.

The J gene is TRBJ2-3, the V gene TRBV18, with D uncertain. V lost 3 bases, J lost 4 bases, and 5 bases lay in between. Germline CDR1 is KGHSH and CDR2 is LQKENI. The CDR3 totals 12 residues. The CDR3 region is CASSPPPDTQYF. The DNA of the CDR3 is TGTGCCAGCTCACCGCCCCCAGATACGCAGTATTTT.

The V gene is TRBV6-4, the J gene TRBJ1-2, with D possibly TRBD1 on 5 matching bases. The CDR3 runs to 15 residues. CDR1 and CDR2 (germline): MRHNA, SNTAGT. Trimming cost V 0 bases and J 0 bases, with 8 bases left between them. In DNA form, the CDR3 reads TGTGCCAGCAGTGACTCAGGGGAAACTAACTATGGCTACACCTTC. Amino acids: CASSDSGETNYGYTF.

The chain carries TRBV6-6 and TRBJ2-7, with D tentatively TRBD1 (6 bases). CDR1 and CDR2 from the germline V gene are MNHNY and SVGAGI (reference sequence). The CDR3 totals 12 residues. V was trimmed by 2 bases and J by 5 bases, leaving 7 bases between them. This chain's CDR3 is CASSYKGDEQYF. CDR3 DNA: TGTGCCAGCAGTTACAAGGGGGACGAGCAGTACTTC.